This entry describes one TCR beta chain. Antigen: not known. The data originate from a study of cytomegalovirus exposure and HLA in healthy donors. Findings of the study overall: A subsequent analysis found that TCR clusters from the first cohort also tended to co-occur in the 130 or so validation repertoires, with around 94% of cluster scores above 0.

The method was immunoSEQ multiplex PCR; TCRdb's version includes in-frame clones alone and lacks a portion of them. The sample holds approximately 300,000 clones; 75% to 90% are singletons and the top ten take around 0.84%. The donors were members of the validation cohort, which comprised more than 90 subjects and was separate from the first cohort of 670 or so subjects. V lost 6 bases and J lost 1, with 12 bases in between. The CDR3 has 14 residues. The germline CDR1 and CDR2 sequences are KGHSH and LQKENI. The receptor was derived from a woman aged 18-35 years in good health and CMV-seronegative. The sequenced sample was PBMCs. This chain joins TRBV18 and TRBJ1-2, with a weak D call TRBD1 (5 bases). CDR3 nucleotides: TGTGCCAGCTCCCTACAGGAGATTAACTATGGCTACACCTTC. Amino acid sequence: CASSLQEINYGYTF.